This TCR beta chain was sequenced for a study of cytomegalovirus exposure and HLA in healthy donors. 60 Vbeta and 13 Jbeta primers were used in PCR. Original analysis: Around 9.9 million shared chains were among the roughly 80 million unique TCR beta chains that a later analysis counted. Profiling relied on immunoSEQ multiplex PCR, and the TCRdb table lists in-frame clones only, not all of them. V and J calls plus clone size are reproduced from that table; the DNA served to infer D and trimming. The sample records about 210,000 clones, over 75% being singletons. The V gene's germline CDR1 is MNHNY and CDR2 SVGAGI (reference sequence). This CDR3 has 16 amino acids.

The chain employs TRBV6-6 and TRBJ2-5, with TRBD2 matching over 11 bases. The J call is uncertain, as TRBJ2-7 better fits the DNA end. The source of this sequence is a male donor in good health and CMV-seronegative. Sequenced material: PBMCs. The CDR3 sequence is CASSPTGTSGTYEQYF. The CDR3 DNA follows: TGTGCCAGCAGCCCTACTGGGACTAGCGGAACCTACGAGCAGTACTTC.